The next 17 T cell receptor beta chains were all read from a single sample in a study of regulatory T cells in long-lasting Graves disease. Time point denoted: newly diagnosed GD, antithyroid drugs for less than 3 months. PBMC RNA was the source of the TCR library. Researchers made TCR beta libraries by using iRepertoire HTBI primers and running Arm-PCR on CDR3 regions. TCRdb re-called the multiplex PCR reads with MiXCR, one entry per CDR3 protein. The table lists under 300,000 distinct CDR3 sequences, 15% to 20% of them singletons, with around 15% in the top ten. This sample was also put to use in a study of T cells in Graves' hyperthyroidism and ophthalmopathy.

The source material was peripheral blood mononuclear cells (PBMCs), sampled at new diagnosis, from a patient treated with antithyroid drugs. The receptor source for this set is a woman in her twenties or thirties with Graves disease.

The J gene is TRBJ2-1, the V gene TRBV29-1; TRBD2 matches 11 bases. Germline V gene sequence: CDR1 SQVTM, CDR2 ANQGSEA. V shed 4 bases, J shed 1 base, and the junction held 6 bases outside the gene matches. The length of the CDR3 is 16 residues. The chain's CDR3 is CSVGLAGGISYNEQFF. As DNA, the CDR3 is TGCAGCGTTGGTCTAGCGGGGGGTATTTCCTACAATGAGCAGTTCTTC.

This clonotype was observed at least ten times. The chain carries TRBV12-3 or TRBV12-4 and TRBJ1-4, with D perhaps TRBD1 (6 bases). The CDR3 has 14 amino acids. The V end was cut by 6 bases, the J end by 15 bases, with 23 bases between. The CDR3 nucleotides are TGTGCCAGCAGCCCTGTCCGGACAGCGGTGGTGTTGTTTTTT. Protein sequence: CASSPVRTAVVLFF.

The chain links TRBV11-2 to TRBJ2-1, with TRBD2 matching 9 bases. The germline gives CDR1 SGHAT, CDR2 FQNNGV. Germline trimming cut 4 bases from V and 8 bases from J; bases unmatched to any gene: 0. The CDR3 is made up of 12 amino acids. The CDR3 here is CASSWTSDEQFF. The CDR3 coding sequence is TGTGCCAGCAGCTGGACTAGCGATGAGCAGTTCTTC.

This clonotype came up a few times. The V gene is TRBV2, the J gene TRBJ2-2, with D tentatively TRBD1 (6 bases). Germline lookup yields CDR1 SNHLY and CDR2 FYNNEI. The ends were cut back, 5 bases at V and 5 bases at J, with 9 bases in the middle. This CDR3 region has 13 residues. The CDR3 loop is CASSNDRTGELFF. The CDR3 bases are TGTGCCAGCAGTAACGACAGGACCGGGGAGCTGTTTTTT.

This clonotype came up many times. The rearrangement links TRBV6-1 to TRBJ1-5; the D is unclear. Between the trimmed V and J ends, which lost 8 bases and 0 bases, there was a span of 11 bases. There are 14 residues in the CDR3. Germline lookup yields CDR1 MNHNS and CDR2 SASEGT. DNA for the CDR3: TGTGCCAGCTCGGTGGCGTTTAGCAATCAGCCCCAGCATTTT. As protein: CASSVAFSNQPQHF.

This clonotype was seen at least ten times. The chain employs TRBV5-1 and TRBJ1-1, with a tentative D call TRBD1 (5 bases). Germline-derived CDR1 and CDR2 are SGHRS and YFSETQ. The CDR3 sequence is 17 residues long. The V gene lost 5 bases and the J gene lost 5 bases, with 25 bases spanning the gap. The DNA for the CDR3 is TGCGCCAGCAGTAGCTCCGGGACTGCTACTCTAGGAACTGAAGCTTTCTTT. This encodes CASSSSGTATLGTEAFF.

This clonotype was detected ten times or more. The chain carries TRBV5-1 and TRBJ1-2, with TRBD1 identical over 9 bases. This CDR3 comprises 14 residues. Germline V gives CDR1 SGHRS, CDR2 YFSETQ. V lost 4 bases, J lost 7 bases, and 8 bases stayed unmatched. The CDR3 DNA follows: TGCGCCAGCAGCCCCGGACAGGGGAACGTTGGCTACACCTTC. As protein: CASSPGQGNVGYTF.

The CDR3 nucleotides read TGTGCCAGCTCCGCTGGACAGGAAAGATCACCCCTCCACTTT. Translating gives CASSAGQERSPLHF. The chain links TRBV9 to TRBJ1-6; 7 bases match TRBD1. J lost 10 bases, V lost 7 bases, and 11 bases had no gene match. Germline CDR1 is SGDLS and CDR2 is YYNGEE. The CDR3 runs 14 residues.

This clonotype was seen many times. This chain connects TRBV20-1 to TRBJ2-7; 10 nucleotides agree with TRBD1. The CDR3 has 12 residues. Trimming cost V 7 bases and J 4 bases; bases outside gene matches: 4. Germline-derived CDR1 and CDR2 are DFQATT and SNEGSKA (reference sequence). CDR3 protein: CSVRDRGYEQYF. CDR3 DNA sequence: TGCAGTGTTCGGGACAGGGGATACGAGCAGTACTTC.

In its sample, this clonotype was seen a few times. The rearrangement uses TRBV19 and TRBJ2-6; D is possibly TRBD2 (6 bases). The germline CDR1 and CDR2 sequences are LNHDA and SQIVND (reference sequence). This CDR3 is 17 amino acids long. V dropped 10 bases and J dropped 0 bases, with 19 bases sitting between them. In nucleotides, the CDR3 is TGTGCCATAAGCGGGCCCGAGGCCTACTCTGGGGCCAACGTCCTGACTTTC. Translating gives CAISGPEAYSGANVLTF.

In its sample, this clonotype was seen a few times. This chain's CDR3 is CASSYATGGTEAFF. The CDR3 region has the DNA TGCGCCAGCAGCTACGCGACAGGGGGCACTGAAGCTTTCTTT. V and J are TRBV4-1 and TRBJ1-1; the match to TRBD1 covers 9 bases. CDR1 and CDR2 from the germline V gene are MGHRA and YSYEKL. This CDR3 spans 14 amino acids. Germline trimming cut 5 bases from V and 4 bases from J; bases unmatched to any gene: 5.

This chain links TRBV4-2 with TRBJ1-5; possibly TRBD1 for D (5 bases). Germline V gene lookup returns CDR1 LGHNA and CDR2 YNFKEQ. The V and J ends lost 1 base and 5 bases respectively, with 12 bases between them. The CDR3 is 15 amino acids. CDR3 loop: CASSQAPGSYQPQHF. The CDR3 DNA is TGTGCCAGCAGCCAAGCACCAGGGAGTTATCAGCCCCAGCATTTT.

This clonotype came up many times. J is TRBJ1-1 and V is TRBV27, with 7 positions matching TRBD1. V lost 6 bases and J lost 1; bases outside the gene matches: 2. Germline V gene sequence: CDR1 MNHEY, CDR2 SMNVEV (reference sequence). CDR3 length equals 13 residues. CDR3 protein: CASRGQTNTEAFF. CDR3 DNA sequence: TGTGCCAGCAGGGGACAGACGAACACTGAAGCTTTCTTT.

This clonotype was seen many times. This chain uses TRBV13 with TRBJ1-2, with D possibly being TRBD1 (5 bases). Germline values: CDR1 PRHDT, CDR2 FYEKMQ (reference sequence). V was trimmed by 1 base and J by 4 bases, leaving 13 bases between them. The CDR3 is made up of 15 amino acids. CDR3 residues: CASSLEAGRTYGYTF. CDR3 DNA sequence: TGTGCCAGCAGCTTAGAGGCAGGGAGGACCTATGGCTACACCTTC.

With regard to this clonotype: This CDR3 is missing its conserved last phenylalanine or tryptophan, likely due to a read error. CDR3 DNA: TGCGCCAGCAGTAAGACAGGGGAAGGCTACACCTCC. This translates into CASSKTGEGYTS. V usage is TRBV10-2 and J usage is TRBJ1-2; 8 nucleotides match TRBD1. J lost 8 bases, V lost 5 bases, and 4 bases had no gene match. In germline, CDR1 is WSHSY, CDR2 SAAADI. This CDR3 region has 12 residues.

Concerning this clonotype itself: This may stem from a read error, because a much larger clone lies one nucleotide away. The V call is TRBV12-3 or TRBV12-4, the J call TRBJ2-5; TRBD2 matches 14 bases. The J call may be mistaken, given a closer DNA end match to TRBJ2-1. There are 17 residues in the CDR3. CDR3 region: CASSSFSTSGGGDEQFF. The CDR3 DNA follows: TGTGCCAGCAGTTCTTTCTCGACTAGCGGGGGGGGCGATGAGCAGTTCTTC.

The sample holds many counts of this clonotype. This chain connects TRBV19 to TRBJ1-5; D unclear. The CDR3 has 12 residues. Trimming left V 7 bases short and J 3 bases short, with 7 bases between. CDR1 is LNHDA and CDR2 is SQIVND in the germline V gene (reference sequence). This chain's CDR3 is CASIGDNQPQHF. CDR3 nucleotide sequence: TGTGCCAGTATCGGCGACAATCAGCCCCAGCATTTT.